This entry concerns a single T cell receptor (beta chain). This clone was counted only a few times. Its specific antigen is unknown. One base away there is no much larger clone; base qualities are not given. The immunoSEQ Assay, a bias-controlled multiplex PCR, was used to amplify TCRbeta CDR3 regions from genomic DNA. Processing in the source paper ran as follows. The number of nucleated cells in each sample was estimated from the amplification of reference gene primers within the assay. Sequence reads were collapsed and filtered to measure the absolute abundance of every unique TCRbeta CDR3 rearrangement. For each sample, productive Simpson clonality was calculated by taking the square root of Simpson's diversity index across productive rearrangements. The table was pulled from immuneACCESS by TCRdb, which kept in-frame rearrangements only. Such tables lose some clones; where checked, under half of the loss comes from unresolved V genes, and the rest has no known cause. The DNA gave D and trimming, while V, J and clone size come from that table. The sample yields 35,000 to 45,000 clones; roughly 77% were counted once. In total, the top ten clones hold around two fifths of the sample.

The germline V gene (reference sequence) yields LNHDA for CDR1 and SQIVND for CDR2. V is reduced by 7 bases and J by 4 bases, leaving a spacing of 8 bases between them. Reading from cysteine to phenylalanine, the CDR3 counts 12 amino acids. The retained sequence is limited to the CDR3, 36 bases, with the frame set at the first base. The data were taken from a study of blood T cell repertoires in COVID-19 (dated by TCRdb to 2018 to 2021). In terms of the full investigation: Samples from collaborators originated in the United States, Italy and Spain and spanned both the acute and convalescent phases of COVID-19. Subjects who had been exposed to COVID-19, were actively infected with it, or had recovered from it provided the deeply sampled blood TCRbeta repertoires that made up the dataset. The sample metadata nearly always contained a de-identified subject ID, COVID-19 status, age in years and sex. A freely available public database, intended as a resource for researchers studying the immune response to SARS-CoV-2, is where the repertoires were released. Samples were obtained from the ongoing ImmuneRACE study (first 160 participants) and from some 1,200 subjects provided by 6 global collaborators. Where available, HLA class I and class II types were taken from metadata supplied by the sample provider and were not determined by assay-based typing. The prospective study material was composed of cDNA or gDNA derived from T cells, B-cell-depleted T cells, or PBMCs.

The research as a whole found: The quantity of clinical and demographic metadata differed by source and by participant and was supplied without curation.

Collaborating institutions collected whole blood in K2EDTA tubes following their own protocols. For TCRbeta analysis, collaborators shipped samples in one of three forms: frozen whole blood, isolated PBMCs, or DNA extracted from either of those sample types. The chain is assembled from TRBV19 and TRBJ1-5, with TRBD1 perhaps the D gene, on 6 matching bases. This clonotype originated in a human donor in a cohort sampled during active or convalescent COVID-19. The donor label of this sample is uncertain. The sample comprised peripheral blood. This receptor carries the CDR3 CASNRENQPQHF. The DNA sequence follows: TGTGCCAGTAACAGGGAGAATCAGCCCCAGCATTTT.